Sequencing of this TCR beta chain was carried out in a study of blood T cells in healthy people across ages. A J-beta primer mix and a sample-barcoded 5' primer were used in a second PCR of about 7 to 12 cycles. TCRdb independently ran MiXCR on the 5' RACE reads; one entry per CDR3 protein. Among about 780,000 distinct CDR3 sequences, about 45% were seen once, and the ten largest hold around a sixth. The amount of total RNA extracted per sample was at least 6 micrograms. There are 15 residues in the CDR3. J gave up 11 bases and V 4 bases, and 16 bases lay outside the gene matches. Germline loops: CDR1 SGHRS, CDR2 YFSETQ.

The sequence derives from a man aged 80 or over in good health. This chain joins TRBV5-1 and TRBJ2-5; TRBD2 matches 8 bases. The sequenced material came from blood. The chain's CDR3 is CASSRVGTSMDEQYF. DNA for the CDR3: TGCGCCAGCAGCAGGGTTGGGACTAGTATGGATGAGCAGTACTTC.